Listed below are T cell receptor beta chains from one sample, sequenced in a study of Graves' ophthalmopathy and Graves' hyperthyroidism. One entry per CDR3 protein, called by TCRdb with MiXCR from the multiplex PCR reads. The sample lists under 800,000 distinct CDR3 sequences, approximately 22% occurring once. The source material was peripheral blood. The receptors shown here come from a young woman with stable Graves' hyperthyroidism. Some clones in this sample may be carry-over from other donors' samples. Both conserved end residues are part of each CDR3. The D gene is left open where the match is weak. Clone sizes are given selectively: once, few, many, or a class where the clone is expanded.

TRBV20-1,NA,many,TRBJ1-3,CSARVWEDSSGNTIYF,TGCAGTGCTAGAGTGTGGGAGGATTCTTCTGGAAACACCATATATTTT
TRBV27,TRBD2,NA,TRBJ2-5,CASSFTTSGLQETQYF,TGTGCCAGCAGTTTTACAACTAGCGGCCTCCAAGAGACCCAGTACTTC
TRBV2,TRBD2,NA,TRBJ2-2,CASRAGETGELFF,TGTGCCAGCCGTGCGGGAGAGACCGGGGAGCTGTTTTTT
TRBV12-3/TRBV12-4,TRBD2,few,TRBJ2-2,CASSLLRGGTGELFF,TGTGCCAGCAGTTTATTGCGGGGGGGTACCGGGGAGCTGTTTTTT
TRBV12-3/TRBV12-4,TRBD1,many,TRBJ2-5,CASSLDREWKTQYF,TGTGCCAGCAGTTTGGACAGGGAGTGGAAGACCCAGTACTTC
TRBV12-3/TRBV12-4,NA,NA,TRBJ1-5,CASSPNINQPQHF,TGTGCCAGCAGTCCCAATATTAATCAGCCCCAGCATTTT
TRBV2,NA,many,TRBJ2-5,CASSTPETQYF,TGTGCCAGCAGTACCCCCGAGACCCAGTACTTC
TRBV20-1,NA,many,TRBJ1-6,CSAIGQGKSPLHF,TGCAGTGCTATCGGCCAGGGGAAATCACCCCTCCACTTT
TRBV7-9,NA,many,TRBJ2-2,CASSAINTGELFF,TGTGCCAGCAGCGCCATCAACACCGGGGAGCTGTTTTTT
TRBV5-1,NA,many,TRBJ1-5,CASSLEGAGQPQHF,TGCGCCAGCAGCTTGGAAGGCGCCGGGCAGCCCCAGCATTTT